These T cell receptor beta chains were read from a single sample in a study of blood T cell repertoires in COVID-19. The assay was immunoSEQ multiplex PCR, and TCRdb's table has in-frame clones only and misses some. The sample consists of fewer than 150,000 clones, over 80% of them appearing once. Sequencing was done on a sample of peripheral blood. These receptors all stem from a woman in her 70s with acute or convalescent COVID-19. The CDR3 runs from the conserved cysteine through the conserved F or W. Fields, in order: CDR3 DNA, CDR3 protein, V gene, J gene, clone size, D gene. D genes are given only for firm matches. Clone size is given for some rows only: seen once, a few or many times, or a class if the clone is expanded.

TGTGCCAGCAGTGAACACCTGGCTAGCAATCAGCCCCAGCATTTT	CASSEHLASNQPQHF	TRBV6-1	TRBJ1-5	.	.
TGTGCCATCAGCGTGGGGGGAATCGCAGGTGAAGCTTTCTTT	CAISVGGIAGEAFF	TRBV10-3	TRBJ1-1	.	.
TGTGCCAGCAGCCGAGGTAGCGGGGGGGAGACCCAGTACTTC	CASSRGSGGETQYF	TRBV2	TRBJ2-5	.	TRBD2
TGCGCCAGCAGCTTGGCCTTGAAAAATAAACAGCAGAACACTGAAGCTTTCTTT	CASSLALKNKQQNTEAFF	TRBV5-1	TRBJ1-1	.	.
TGCGCCAGCACCAAAGGGGTGAACACTGAAGCTTTCTTT	CASTKGVNTEAFF	TRBV10-2	TRBJ1-1	.	.
TGTGCCAGCAGCCAGGGGGACAGTCCCTACTCTGGGGCCAACGTCCTGACTTTC	CASSQGDSPYSGANVLTF	TRBV4-2	TRBJ2-6	.	TRBD1
TGTGCCAGCAGCAAGACAGGAAGACCCAATCAGCCCCAGCATTTT	CASSKTGRPNQPQHF	TRBV6-5	TRBJ1-5	.	.
TGCGCCAGCAGCTGGGGACGGGGGGACACCGGGGAGCTGTTTTTT	CASSWGRGDTGELFF	TRBV5-1	TRBJ2-2	.	TRBD2
TGTGCCGGTCTAGCGGAAAACACCGGGGAGCTGTTTTTT	CAGLAENTGELFF	TRBV28	TRBJ2-2	.	TRBD2
TGTGCCAGCCTCCCGTTCAGGAACCAAGAGACCCAGTACTTC	CASLPFRNQETQYF	TRBV5-5	TRBJ2-5	once	.
TGCGCCAGCAGTGATCCCGGACAGGGCTACGAGCAGTACTTC	CASSDPGQGYEQYF	TRBV10-1	TRBJ2-7	.	TRBD1
TGTGCCAGCAGCCAACTCCCGGGACAGGGGATGAACACTGAAGCTTTCTTT	CASSQLPGQGMNTEAFF	TRBV3-1/TRBV3-2	TRBJ1-1	.	TRBD1
TGCAGCACCACTACAGGGTACGAGACCCAGTACTTC	CSTTTGYETQYF	TRBV29-1	TRBJ2-5	.	.
TGTGCTAGCAGCTTCGGTGGGGGGGAGACCCAGTACTTC	CASSFGGGETQYF	TRBV7-7	TRBJ2-5	.	.